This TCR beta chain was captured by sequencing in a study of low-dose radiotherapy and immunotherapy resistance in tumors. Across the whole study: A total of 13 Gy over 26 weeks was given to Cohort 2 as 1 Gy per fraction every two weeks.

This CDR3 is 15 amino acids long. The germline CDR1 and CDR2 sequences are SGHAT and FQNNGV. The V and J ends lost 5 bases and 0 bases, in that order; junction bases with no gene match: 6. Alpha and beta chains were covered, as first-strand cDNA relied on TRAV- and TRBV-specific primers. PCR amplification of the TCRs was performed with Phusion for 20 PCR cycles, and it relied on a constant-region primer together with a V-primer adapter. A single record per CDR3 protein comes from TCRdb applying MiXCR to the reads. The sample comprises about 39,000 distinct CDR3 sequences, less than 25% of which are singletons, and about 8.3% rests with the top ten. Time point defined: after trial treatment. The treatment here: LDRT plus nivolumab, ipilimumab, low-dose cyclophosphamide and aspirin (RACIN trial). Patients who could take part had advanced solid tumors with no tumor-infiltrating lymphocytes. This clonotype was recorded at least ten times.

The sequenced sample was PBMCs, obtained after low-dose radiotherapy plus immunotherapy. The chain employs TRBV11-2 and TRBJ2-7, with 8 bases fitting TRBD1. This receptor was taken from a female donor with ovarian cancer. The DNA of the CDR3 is TGTGCCAGCAGCGCTCGGACAGGGAACTCCTACGAGCAGTACTTC. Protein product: CASSARTGNSYEQYF.